Listed below are T cell receptor beta chains from one sample, sequenced in a study of shared clonotypes between healthy human individuals. TCRdb's table, derived via immunoSEQ multiplex PCR, lists solely in-frame clones and lacks some. The repertoire includes approximately 530,000 clones, approximately 94% of them detected once, and approximately 0.06% sits in the top ten. Specimen: naive CD4+ T cells sorted from blood. The receptors derive from a woman aged 25 to 39 in good health. Both conserved end residues are part of each CDR3. D genes are given only for firm matches. Size is stated for part of the rows, as once, few or many counts, or as a class when the clone is expanded.

DNA	CDR3	J	size	V	D
TGTGCCTGGAGTGGAGGGCCAGGGGGGCAGCCCCAGCATTTT	CAWSGGPGGQPQHF	TRBJ1-5	.	TRBV30	TRBD1
TGTGCCAGCAGCCCAGGGACTAGCGGACAAGAGACCCAGTACTTC	CASSPGTSGQETQYF	TRBJ2-5	.	TRBV7-9	TRBD2
TGTGCCAGCAGCCCTACCCCATTTGTGAACACTGAAGCTTTCTTT	CASSPTPFVNTEAFF	TRBJ1-1	.	TRBV9	.
TGTGCCAGTAGCCCGAGGCTCCTGGCGGGAACTGAAGCTTTCTTT	CASSPRLLAGTEAFF	TRBJ1-1	.	TRBV19	.
TGCGCCAGCAGTGAGACAGGGGGAGAGACCCAGTACTTC	CASSETGGETQYF	TRBJ2-5	.	TRBV5-1	TRBD1
TGTGCCAGCAGCTTAGCCGGAGTCTGGGGCTACACCTTC	CASSLAGVWGYTF	TRBJ1-2	few	TRBV7-2	.
TGTGCCAGCAGTCCCTCCCTGGGGCAGTACCTCTATGGCTACACCTTC	CASSPSLGQYLYGYTF	TRBJ1-2	.	TRBV28	.
TGTGCCAGCAGTGAGGCGGGGTCTTATGAAAAACTGTTTTTT	CASSEAGSYEKLFF	TRBJ1-4	.	TRBV6-1	.
TGTGCCTCTCAGCTAGCGGGAGGTTTAGATACGCAGTATTTT	CASQLAGGLDTQYF	TRBJ2-3	.	TRBV2	TRBD2
TGTGCCAGCAGCTTGGCCGTGACCGTAGTCCACGAGCAGTACTTC	CASSLAVTVVHEQYF	TRBJ2-7	.	TRBV5-6	.
TGTGCCAGCAGTGAAGCAGGCTACAATGAGCAGTTCTTC	CASSEAGYNEQFF	TRBJ2-1	once	TRBV6-1	.
TGTGCCAGCAGGGTAGGACAGTCCTACGAGCAGTACTTC	CASRVGQSYEQYF	TRBJ2-7	.	TRBV6-5	.
TGTGCCAGCAGTTACTCGATAGCGGAGTTCTACGAGCAGTACTTC	CASSYSIAEFYEQYF	TRBJ2-7	.	TRBV6-5	.
TGTGCCAGCAGCCAAGGACAGGGGGCCAGCGAAAAACTGTTTTTT	CASSQGQGASEKLFF	TRBJ1-4	.	TRBV14	TRBD1
TGTGCCAGCAGACCATCCCGGGACAGGGGAAATGAGCAGTTCTTC	CASRPSRDRGNEQFF	TRBJ2-1	.	TRBV27	TRBD1
TGTGCCAGCAGCCGTTCCTACGAGCAGTACTTC	CASSRSYEQYF	TRBJ2-7	.	TRBV7-9	.
TGTGCCAGCAGCCACCGGGGACGGGCCGGGAGGTCTGAAGCTTTCTTT	CASSHRGRAGRSEAFF	TRBJ1-1	.	TRBV7-2	.
TGTGCCAGCAGCTTACGAACGACGGGGTACGAGCAGTACTTC	CASSLRTTGYEQYF	TRBJ2-7	.	TRBV11-2	.
TGTGCCACCAGCAGAGGGACTAGCGGGGTTGAAAACATTCAGTACTTC	CATSRGTSGVENIQYF	TRBJ2-4	.	TRBV15	TRBD2
TGTGCCACCAGCAGAGATTGGACTAGCGGGGTTAGCACAGATACGCAGTATTTT	CATSRDWTSGVSTDTQYF	TRBJ2-3	.	TRBV15	TRBD2
TGCGCCAGCAGCTTGCAGGCCCTCCAAGAGACCCAGTACTTC	CASSLQALQETQYF	TRBJ2-5	.	TRBV5-1	.
TGCGCCAGCGCCGTAGGACAGGGGGCGGGCGGTGGCTACACCTTC	CASAVGQGAGGGYTF	TRBJ1-2	.	TRBV5-1	TRBD1
TGTGCCAGCAGTTACTCTATACAGGGTTCGAACACTGAAGCTTTCTTT	CASSYSIQGSNTEAFF	TRBJ1-1	.	TRBV6-5	.
TGTGCCAGCCGTTTGGAGTCGTCCTATAATTCACCCCTCCACTTT	CASRLESSYNSPLHF	TRBJ1-6	.	TRBV2	.
TGTGCCAGCAGTGAAACATCTAGCGGAGTCTCCTACGAGCAGTACTTC	CASSETSSGVSYEQYF	TRBJ2-7	.	TRBV6-1	TRBD2
TGTGCCAGCAGCCAAGGGGTTGGGAATCAGGGGGACAATGAGCAGTTCTTC	CASSQGVGNQGDNEQFF	TRBJ2-1	.	TRBV4-2	TRBD1
TGCGCCAGCAGTTACGACCGGGACGGTCTTGGAAACACCATATATTTT	CASSYDRDGLGNTIYF	TRBJ1-3	once	TRBV5-1	.
TGTGCCTGGAGTCCGGGACAGGGCTATGGCTACACCTTC	CAWSPGQGYGYTF	TRBJ1-2	few	TRBV30	TRBD1
TGTGCCAGCAGCCCGCCCGGGACTAGACTGTTGAATGAGCAGTTCTTC	CASSPPGTRLLNEQFF	TRBJ2-1	.	TRBV7-9	TRBD2
TGTGCCAGCAGTCCAAGCGGGAGAGGAACAGATACGCAGTATTTT	CASSPSGRGTDTQYF	TRBJ2-3	once	TRBV28	TRBD2
TGCAGTGCTAGCTTTAGGGAGACCCAGTACTTC	CSASFRETQYF	TRBJ2-5	.	TRBV20-1	.
TGTGCCAGCAGTTTAGGGGGGGCAGATACGCAGTATTTT	CASSLGGADTQYF	TRBJ2-3	.	TRBV28	TRBD2
TGTGCCAGCAGTTTTCACAGCCCGAATGAAAAACTGTTTTTT	CASSFHSPNEKLFF	TRBJ1-4	once	TRBV28	.
TGTGCCAGCAGTTCTAGCGGGAGGGCCTATGAGACCCAGTACTTC	CASSSSGRAYETQYF	TRBJ2-5	.	TRBV6-5	TRBD2
TGCGCCAGCAGCCAAGATCCTGGGGGTGAGGGAGGTGAGCAGTACTTC	CASSQDPGGEGGEQYF	TRBJ2-5	once	TRBV4-1	.
TGTGCCAGCTCACCACGCAGCGGGACCACCTACGAGCAGTACTTC	CASSPRSGTTYEQYF	TRBJ2-7	.	TRBV18	TRBD2
TGTGCCAGCAGTTACTCGGTATGGCCGGGTAATTCACCCCTCCACTTT	CASSYSVWPGNSPLHF	TRBJ1-6	.	TRBV6-5	.
TGTGCCAGCTCCCAACGGGAAATGTTATCTGGGGCCAACGTCCTGACTTTC	CASSQREMLSGANVLTF	TRBJ2-6	once	TRBV18	.
TGTGCCAGCAGCTTGTATCTAGCGGATCCCTACGAGCAGTACTTC	CASSLYLADPYEQYF	TRBJ2-7	.	TRBV5-5	TRBD2
TGTGCCAGCACGAGCGGGGCCCGTGCCTTCTACGAGCAGTACTTC	CASTSGARAFYEQYF	TRBJ2-7	.	TRBV6-1	TRBD2
TGTGCCAGTAAGACTAGCGGGAGGACACCCGACGGGTACAATGAGCAGTTCTTC	CASKTSGRTPDGYNEQFF	TRBJ2-1	.	TRBV2	TRBD2
TGCGCCAGCAGTGTTGGGGGCGAAGGCAATCAGCCCCAGCATTTT	CASSVGGEGNQPQHF	TRBJ1-5	.	TRBV10-2	.
TGTGCCAGCAGTGAAAGGTCGGGCGAGACTGGAAACACCATATATTTT	CASSERSGETGNTIYF	TRBJ1-3	.	TRBV2	.
TGTGCCAGCAGTTACAAGGCGAGCTCTGGGGCCAACGTCCTGACTTTC	CASSYKASSGANVLTF	TRBJ2-6	.	TRBV6-5	.
TGTGCCAGCAGTCCCCGCGAGAGCCACGAGCAGTACTTC	CASSPRESHEQYF	TRBJ2-7	.	TRBV7-9	.
TGCAGCGTTACTCTCGACAGGGCGATCACTGAAGCTTTCTTT	CSVTLDRAITEAFF	TRBJ1-1	.	TRBV29-1	TRBD1
TGCGCCAGCAGCTTGGCGCCCGGGAAGGAACAGCCCCAGCATTTT	CASSLAPGKEQPQHF	TRBJ1-5	.	TRBV5-1	.
TGCGCCAGCAGCTTGGTCGGGGAAGATACGCAGTATTTT	CASSLVGEDTQYF	TRBJ2-3	once	TRBV5-1	.